The entry that follows covers one TCR beta chain sequence. Its antigen remains unidentified. Trimming at V came to 6 bases and at J to 6 bases, leaving 4 bases not matched to a gene. CDR1 and CDR2 from the germline V gene are LNHDA and SQIVND (reference sequence). This CDR3 spans 13 amino acids. The data derive from a study of cytomegalovirus exposure and HLA in healthy donors. Primers included in the PCR were 60 Vbeta and 13 Jbeta primers. The method was immunoSEQ multiplex PCR; TCRdb's version includes in-frame clones alone and lacks a portion of them. The data show 30,000 to 40,000 clones, 65% to 85% seen once. Donors were ostensibly healthy at sampling, although undocumented immune exposures were probable. Broader study findings: Reportedly, diagnosis of cytomegalovirus status by the classifier showed high specificity and sensitivity.

This clonotype was obtained from a woman in her twenties or thirties in good health and CMV-seropositive. The J gene is TRBJ2-7, the V gene TRBV19; 11 bases map to TRBD1. Sequencing was performed on PBMCs. The CDR3 loop reads CASRYGTGGEQYF. CDR3 bases: TGTGCCAGTAGGTATGGGACAGGGGGCGAGCAGTACTTC.